The clone carrying this T cell receptor (beta chain) was detected many times. Germline V CDR1 and CDR2: DFQATT, SNEGSKA (reference sequence). CDR3 size: 11 residues. V lost 8 bases to trimming and J lost 2 bases, with 10 bases between them. The record originates from a study of T cells in Graves' hyperthyroidism and ophthalmopathy. RNA transcripts provided the source from which TCR beta CDR3 regions were amplified. Primed by the HTBI set, a first-round RT-PCR was run on the TCR CDR3. One entry per CDR3 protein results from TCRdb running MiXCR on the multiplex PCR reads. The sample consists of more than 450,000 distinct CDR3 sequences, approximately 20% of them appearing once.

This receptor was obtained from a man aged 40-55 years with Graves' ophthalmopathy. The chain recombines TRBV20-1 with TRBJ2-7, with D maybe TRBD1 (5 bases). Sequenced: blood. CDR3 coding DNA: TGCAGTACAGGAGTTACCTACGAGCAGTACTTC. Protein product: CSTGVTYEQYF.